The sequence of this T cell receptor beta chain was determined in a study of blood T cell repertoires in COVID-19. This clone occurred once. TCRdb's copy holds only in-frame clones and misses some; the assay was immunoSEQ multiplex PCR. Of about 190,000 clones listed, approximately 85% were seen once; the top ten hold roughly 5%. Source material: peripheral blood. The sequence was collected from a woman aged 70 to 79 with active or convalescent COVID-19.

The CDR3 loop is CASSSQFLNRGDQPQHF. Here the CDR3 DNA reads TGTGCCAGCAGCTCCCAGTTCCTTAACAGGGGAGATCAGCCCCAGCATTTT. The chain combines TRBV5-5 with TRBJ1-5; 7 nucleotides agree with TRBD1. Germline V gives CDR1 SGHKS, CDR2 YYEKEE (reference sequence). Trimming at V came to 3 bases and at J to 5 bases, leaving 14 bases not matched to a gene. This CDR3 has 17 residues.